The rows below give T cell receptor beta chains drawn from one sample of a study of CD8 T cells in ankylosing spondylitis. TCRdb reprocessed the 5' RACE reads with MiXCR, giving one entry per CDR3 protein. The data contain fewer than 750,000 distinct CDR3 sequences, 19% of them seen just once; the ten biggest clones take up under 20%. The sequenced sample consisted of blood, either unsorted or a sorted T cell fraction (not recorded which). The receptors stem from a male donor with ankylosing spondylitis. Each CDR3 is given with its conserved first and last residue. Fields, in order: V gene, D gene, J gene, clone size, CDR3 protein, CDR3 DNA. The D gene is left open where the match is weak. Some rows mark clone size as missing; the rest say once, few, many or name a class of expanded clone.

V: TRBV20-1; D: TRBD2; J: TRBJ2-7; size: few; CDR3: CSAKAGGLREQYF; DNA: TGCAGTGCTAAGGCGGGAGGCCTTCGCGAGCAGTACTTC
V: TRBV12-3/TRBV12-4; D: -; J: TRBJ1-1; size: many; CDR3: CASSPPGVWSEAFF; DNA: TGTGCCAGCAGTCCCCCAGGAGTATGGTCTGAAGCTTTCTTT
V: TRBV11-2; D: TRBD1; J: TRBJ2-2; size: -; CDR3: CASTTGVNTGELFF; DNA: TGTGCCTCCACCACAGGGGTGAACACCGGGGAGCTGTTTTTT
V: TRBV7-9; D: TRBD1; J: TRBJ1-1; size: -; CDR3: CASSLTPGQGSTEAFF; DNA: TGTGCCAGCAGCCTCACACCGGGACAGGGTAGCACTGAAGCTTTCTTT
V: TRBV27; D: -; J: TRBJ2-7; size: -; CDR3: CASSERGTYEQYF; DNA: TGTGCCAGCAGCGAACGGGGTACCTACGAGCAGTACTTC
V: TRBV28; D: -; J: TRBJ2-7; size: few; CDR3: CASSLTTLGAGYEQYF; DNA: TGTGCCAGCAGTTTAACCACCTTGGGGGCGGGCTACGAGCAGTACTTC
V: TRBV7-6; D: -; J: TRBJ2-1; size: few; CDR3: CASSLLVGGAYNEQFF; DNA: TGTGCCAGCAGCTTATTGGTGGGGGGGGCTTACAATGAGCAGTTCTTC
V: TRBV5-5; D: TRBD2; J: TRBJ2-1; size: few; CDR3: CASSLGRLAEKEQFF; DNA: TGTGCCAGCAGCTTGGGTAGACTAGCGGAAAAGGAGCAGTTCTTC
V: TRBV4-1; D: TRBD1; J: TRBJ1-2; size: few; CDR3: CASSQAGQSYGYTF; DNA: TGCGCCAGCAGCCAGGCGGGACAGAGCTATGGCTACACCTTC
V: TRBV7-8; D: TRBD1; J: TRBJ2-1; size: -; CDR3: CASSLAGQGDNEQFF; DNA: TGTGCCAGCAGCTTAGCGGGACAGGGGGACAATGAGCAGTTCTTC
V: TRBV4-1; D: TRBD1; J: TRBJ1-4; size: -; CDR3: CASGLQGAREKLFF; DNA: TGCGCCAGCGGATTACAGGGGGCACGTGAAAAACTGTTTTTT
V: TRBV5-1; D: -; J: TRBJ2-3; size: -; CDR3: CASSYGLDTDTQYF; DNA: TGCGCCAGCAGCTACGGGCTCGACACAGATACGCAGTATTTT
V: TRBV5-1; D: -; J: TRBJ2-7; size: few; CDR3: CASGNREAGYEQYF; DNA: TGCGCCAGCGGAAACAGGGAGGCGGGCTACGAGCAGTACTTC
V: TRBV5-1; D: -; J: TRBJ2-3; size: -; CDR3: CASSLGLDTSTDTQYF; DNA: TGCGCCAGCAGCTTAGGACTGGATACTAGCACAGATACGCAGTATTTT
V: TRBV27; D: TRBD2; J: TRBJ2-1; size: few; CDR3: CASSLIAGAHNEQFF; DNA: TGTGCCAGCAGCTTAATAGCGGGGGCCCACAATGAGCAGTTCTTC
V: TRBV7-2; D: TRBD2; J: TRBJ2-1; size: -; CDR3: CASSLSGGRATDEQFF; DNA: TGTGCCAGCAGCTTATCAGGCGGGAGGGCTACAGATGAGCAGTTCTTC
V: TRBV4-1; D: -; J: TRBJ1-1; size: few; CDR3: CASSQDYEGDTEAFF; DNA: TGCGCCAGCAGCCAAGATTACGAGGGGGACACTGAAGCTTTCTTT
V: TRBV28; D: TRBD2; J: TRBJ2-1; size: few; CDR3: CASRPRTSGGPLNNEQFF; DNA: TGTGCCAGCAGGCCCCGGACTAGCGGGGGGCCCTTGAACAATGAGCAGTTCTTC
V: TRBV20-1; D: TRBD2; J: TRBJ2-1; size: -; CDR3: CSASAGAHNEQFF; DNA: TGCAGTGCTTCAGCGGGGGCCCACAATGAGCAGTTCTTC
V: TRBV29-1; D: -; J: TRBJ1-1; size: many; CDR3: CSVEQGYYTEAFF; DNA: TGCAGCGTTGAACAGGGGTACTACACTGAAGCTTTCTTT
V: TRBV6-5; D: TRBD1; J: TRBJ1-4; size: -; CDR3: CASSYSGTGVEKLFF; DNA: TGTGCCAGCAGTTACTCTGGGACAGGGGTTGAAAAACTGTTTTTT
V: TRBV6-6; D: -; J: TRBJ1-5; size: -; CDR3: CASKEWNQPQHF; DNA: TGTGCCAGCAAGGAGTGGAATCAGCCCCAGCATTTT
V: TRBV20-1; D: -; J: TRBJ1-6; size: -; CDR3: CSDTKTGGSYNSPLHF; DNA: TGCAGCGACACTAAAACGGGTGGCTCCTATAATTCACCCCTCCACTTT
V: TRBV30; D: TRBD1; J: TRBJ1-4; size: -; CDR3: CAWDQGARGEKLFF; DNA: TGTGCCTGGGATCAGGGGGCGAGGGGTGAAAAACTGTTTTTT
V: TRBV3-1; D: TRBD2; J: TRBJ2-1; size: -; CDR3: CASSSLPRRERGNEQFF; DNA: TGTGCCAGCAGCTCCCTCCCGAGGCGGGAGCGAGGTAATGAGCAGTTCTTC
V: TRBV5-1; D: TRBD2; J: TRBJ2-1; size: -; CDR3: CASTPSRTSAHNEQFF; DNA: TGCGCCAGTACTCCTTCCCGGACTAGCGCACACAATGAGCAGTTCTTC
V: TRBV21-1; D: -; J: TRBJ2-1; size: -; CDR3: CASRIGGPTNYNEQFF; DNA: TGTGCCAGCAGGATAGGGGGGCCAACTAACTACAATGAGCAGTTCTTC
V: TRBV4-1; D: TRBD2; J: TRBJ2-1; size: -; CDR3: CASSQDTSGGLNEQFF; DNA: TGCGCCAGCAGCCAAGATACTAGCGGGGGCCTCAATGAGCAGTTCTTC
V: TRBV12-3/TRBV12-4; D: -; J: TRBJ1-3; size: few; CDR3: CASSQTAFSGNTIYF; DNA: TGTGCCAGCAGCCAAACAGCCTTCTCTGGAAACACCATATATTTT
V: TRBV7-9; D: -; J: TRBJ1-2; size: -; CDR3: CASSSLSRDTNGYTF; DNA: TGTGCCAGCAGCTCTTTATCCCGGGACACAAATGGCTACACCTTC
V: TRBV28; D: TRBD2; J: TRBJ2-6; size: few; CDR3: CASSTIAGGPSEGGANVLTF; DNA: TGTGCCAGCAGTACTATAGCGGGAGGGCCTTCAGAGGGTGGGGCCAACGTCCTGACTTTC
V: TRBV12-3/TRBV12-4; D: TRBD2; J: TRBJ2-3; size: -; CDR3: CASVLALTDTQYF; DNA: TGTGCCAGCGTACTAGCGCTCACAGATACGCAGTATTTT
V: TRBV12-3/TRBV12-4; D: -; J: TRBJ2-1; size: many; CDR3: CASSSTGLNEQFF; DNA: TGTGCCAGCAGCTCCACAGGGTTGAATGAGCAGTTCTTC
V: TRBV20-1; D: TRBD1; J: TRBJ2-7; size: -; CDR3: CSAEGQGGSEQYF; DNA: TGCAGTGCTGAAGGACAGGGGGGAAGCGAGCAGTACTTC
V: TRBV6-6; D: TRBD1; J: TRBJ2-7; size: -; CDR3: CASTRQGNYEQYF; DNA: TGTGCCAGCACAAGACAGGGGAATTACGAGCAGTACTTC
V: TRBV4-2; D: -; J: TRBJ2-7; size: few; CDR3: CASSHASDYEQYF; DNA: TGTGCCAGCAGCCATGCTAGCGACTACGAGCAGTACTTC
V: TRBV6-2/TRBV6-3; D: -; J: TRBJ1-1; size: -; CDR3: CASSPARGSGEILFMNTEAFF; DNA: TGTGCCAGCAGCCCGGCCAGGGGCTCCGGGGAAATCCTTTTTATGAACACTGAAGCTTTCTTT
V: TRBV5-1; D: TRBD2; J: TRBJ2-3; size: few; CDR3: CASSYLAGGLTDTQYF; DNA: TGCGCCAGCAGCTACCTAGCGGGGGGCCTCACAGATACGCAGTATTTT
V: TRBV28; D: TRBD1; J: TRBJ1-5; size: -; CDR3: CAGQGSYWQPQHF; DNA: TGTGCCGGACAGGGTTCGTATTGGCAGCCCCAGCATTTT
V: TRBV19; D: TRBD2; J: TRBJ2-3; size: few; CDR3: CASRNPGRATDTQYF; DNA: TGTGCCAGTAGGAACCCCGGGAGGGCCACAGATACGCAGTATTTT
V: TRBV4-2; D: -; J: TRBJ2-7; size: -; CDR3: CASSQDIEDAYEQYF; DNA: TGTGCCAGCAGCCAAGATATAGAGGACGCCTACGAGCAGTACTTC
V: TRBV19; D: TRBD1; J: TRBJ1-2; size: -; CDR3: CASSMGQGSVLGYTF; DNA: TGTGCCAGTAGTATGGGACAGGGGTCCGTACTTGGCTACACCTTC
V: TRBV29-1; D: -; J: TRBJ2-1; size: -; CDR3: CSVTSQINEQFF; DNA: TGCAGCGTGACTAGTCAGATCAATGAGCAGTTCTTC
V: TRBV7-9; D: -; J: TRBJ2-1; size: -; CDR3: CASSLMGRTLYNEQFF; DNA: TGTGCCAGCAGCTTAATGGGACGAACCCTATACAATGAGCAGTTCTTC
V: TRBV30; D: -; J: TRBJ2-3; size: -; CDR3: CAWRIQASTDTQYF; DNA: TGTGCCTGGAGGATCCAGGCTAGCACAGATACGCAGTATTTT